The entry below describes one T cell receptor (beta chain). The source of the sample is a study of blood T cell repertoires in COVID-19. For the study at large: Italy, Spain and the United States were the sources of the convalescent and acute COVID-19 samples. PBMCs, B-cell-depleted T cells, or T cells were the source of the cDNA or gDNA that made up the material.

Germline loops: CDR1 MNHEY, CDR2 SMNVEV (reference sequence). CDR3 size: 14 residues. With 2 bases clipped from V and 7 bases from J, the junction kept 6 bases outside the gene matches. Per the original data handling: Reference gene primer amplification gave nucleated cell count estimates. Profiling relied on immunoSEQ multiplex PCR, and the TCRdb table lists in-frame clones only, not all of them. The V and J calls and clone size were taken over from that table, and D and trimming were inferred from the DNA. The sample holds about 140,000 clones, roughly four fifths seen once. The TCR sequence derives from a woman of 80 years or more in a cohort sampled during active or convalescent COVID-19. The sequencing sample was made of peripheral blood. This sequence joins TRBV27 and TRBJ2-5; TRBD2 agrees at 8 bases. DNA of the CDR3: TGTGCCAGCAGTTTAAAAGGCCTAGCGGGGACCCAGTACTTC. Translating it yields CASSLKGLAGTQYF.